Listed below are T cell receptor beta chains from one sample, sequenced in a study of cytomegalovirus exposure and HLA in healthy donors. The assay was immunoSEQ multiplex PCR, and TCRdb's table has in-frame clones only and misses some. The sample records 110,000 to 150,000 clones, around 73% being singletons. The sequencing sample was made of PBMCs. The receptors stem from a female donor in good health and CMV-seronegative. The CDR3 runs from the conserved cysteine through the conserved F or W. A D gene is named only where the DNA matches it firmly. The size entry is marked missing in some rows and otherwise reads once, few, many or a size class.

clone size,V gene,J gene,D gene,CDR3 DNA,CDR3 protein
NA,TRBV2,TRBJ1-2,TRBD1,TGTGCCAGCAGCTACACAGGGGGTGATGGCTACACCTTC,CASSYTGGDGYTF
NA,TRBV9,TRBJ2-2,NA,TGTGCCAGCAGCGTAGGGCCCCCAGCCGGGGAGCTGTTTTTT,CASSVGPPAGELFF
NA,TRBV6-1,TRBJ2-2,NA,TGTGCCAGCAGTGAAGTGCTGGCAAACACCGGGGAGCTGTTTTTT,CASSEVLANTGELFF
NA,TRBV6-5,TRBJ1-1,TRBD1,TGTGCCAGCACATCTCCCGGGACAGGGAACACTGAAGCTTTCTTT,CASTSPGTGNTEAFF
NA,TRBV4-1,TRBJ2-1,NA,TGCGCCAGCAGCCAGGATACAGGGTTTAGTTCCTACAATGAGCAGTTCTTC,CASSQDTGFSSYNEQFF
NA,TRBV9,TRBJ1-4,TRBD1,TGTGCCAGTGGGGGGGGACAGGGTGAAAAACTGTTTTTT,CASGGGQGEKLFF
NA,TRBV28,TRBJ2-1,TRBD2,TGTGCCAGCAGTTATAGCGGGAGTTACAATGAGCAGTTCTTC,CASSYSGSYNEQFF
NA,TRBV6-1,TRBJ1-1,NA,TGTGCCAGCAGTGGCCAGGACAGCCTGAACACTGAAGCTTTCTTT,CASSGQDSLNTEAFF
NA,TRBV9,TRBJ2-1,TRBD2,TGTGCCAGCAGCGTAGATGTGTGGTCTAGCGGGAGGGGCAATGAGCAGTTCTTC,CASSVDVWSSGRGNEQFF
NA,TRBV18,TRBJ2-7,TRBD2,TGTGCCAGCTCACCACGCCTAGCGGGGGGGCAGGGGGAGCAGTACTTC,CASSPRLAGGQGEQYF
NA,TRBV19,TRBJ1-5,NA,TGTGCCAGTAGTGCGGACAGAAGGAGAGAACAGCCCCAGCATTTT,CASSADRRREQPQHF
NA,TRBV28,TRBJ1-2,TRBD1,TGTGCCAGCAGTTTACCGGGGACAGGGGCCGGGAATGGCTACACCTTC,CASSLPGTGAGNGYTF
NA,TRBV13,TRBJ1-2,NA,TGTGCCAGCAGCTTAGAGGGGGTTTCCTATGGCTACACCTTC,CASSLEGVSYGYTF
NA,TRBV15,TRBJ2-7,NA,TGTGCCACCAGCAGAGATCGGTACGAGCAGTACTTC,CATSRDRYEQYF
NA,TRBV6-1,TRBJ1-5,TRBD1,TGTGCCAGCAGTGATAGGGGGACAGGGTCTTTTCAGCCCCAGCATTTT,CASSDRGTGSFQPQHF
NA,TRBV11-2,TRBJ2-1,TRBD2,TGTGCCAGCAGCTCCTTAGCGGGGGGGCGGTATGAGCAGTTCTTC,CASSSLAGGRYEQFF
few,TRBV11-1,TRBJ2-2,NA,TGTGCCAGCAGCGCTCAGGGGCCCGGGGAGCTGTTTTTT,CASSAQGPGELFF
NA,TRBV6-5,TRBJ1-2,NA,TGTGCCAGCAGTTACCAGGGTGTTGACTATGGCTACACCTTC,CASSYQGVDYGYTF
NA,TRBV6-1,TRBJ2-1,TRBD1,TGTGCCAGCAGCTTGGACAGGGCGGGGAATGAGCAGTTCTTC,CASSLDRAGNEQFF